Each of the 24 T cell receptor beta chains below was sequenced from the same sample in a study of blood T cell repertoires in COVID-19. Assay used: immunoSEQ multiplex PCR; TCRdb lists only in-frame clones, some missing. The repertoire holds some 200,000 clones, with 70% to 90% as singletons. The sample consisted of peripheral blood. These receptors were taken from a woman in her 40s with acute or convalescent COVID-19.

This chain links TRBV15 with TRBJ1-5; D remains ambiguous. The CDR3 has 13 residues. Trimming took 0 bases from V and 9 from J, leaving 9 bases between them. Germline V lookup: CDR1 LNHNV, CDR2 YYDKDF (reference sequence). CDR3 loop: CATSRDYVGPQHF. The CDR3 DNA reads TGTGCCACCAGCAGAGATTACGTCGGGCCCCAGCATTTT. The complete variable domain, with remaining parts taken from reference TRBV15 and TRBJ1-5, reads DAMVIQNPRYQVTQFGKPVTLSCSQTLNHNVMYWYQQKSSQAPKLLFHYYDKDFNNEADTPDNFQSRRPNTSFCFLDIRSPGLGDTAMYLCATSRDYVGPQHFGDGTRLSIL.

Turning to this clone: One end of the junction varies from germline; a read error may be responsible. This CDR3 reads CASRQDATGANTGELFF. DNA of the CDR3: TGTGCCAGCAGGCAAGACGCAACAGGGGCGAACACCGGGGAGCTGTTTTTT. J is TRBJ2-2 and V is TRBV4-2, with 7 bases lining up with TRBD1. The CDR3 consists of 17 residues. In germline, CDR1 is LGHNA, CDR2 YNFKEQ.

This rearrangement joins TRBV7-3 to TRBJ2-2; 8 nucleotides match TRBD2. The V segment lost 5 bases and the J segment 1 base; nucleotides outside the gene matches: 9. The CDR3 consists of 17 residues. Germline V CDR1 and CDR2: SGHTA, FQGTGA. Here the CDR3 reads CASSVHKRGLNTGELFF. DNA for the CDR3: TGTGCCAGCAGCGTACACAAGCGGGGGCTGAACACCGGGGAGCTGTTTTTT.

J is TRBJ2-2 and V is TRBV7-9; 8 bases are shared with TRBD1. The CDR3 sequence is 15 residues long. CDR1 and CDR2 (germline): SEHNR, FQNEAQ (reference sequence). J gave up 6 bases and V 5 bases, and 8 bases lay outside the gene matches. Here the CDR3 reads CASSIRGRLSGELFF. CDR3 DNA: TGTGCCAGCAGCATCAGGGGGCGCCTCTCCGGGGAGCTGTTTTTT.

V gene TRBV3-1 (or the pseudogene TRBV3-2) combines with J gene TRBJ1-2, with 7 positions matching TRBD1. V lost 4 bases to trimming and J lost 7 bases; unmatched junction nucleotides: 6. The V gene's germline CDR1 is LGHDT and CDR2 YNNKEL (reference sequence). The CDR3 totals 13 residues. The CDR3 coding sequence is TGTGCCAGCAGCCCAGGGGGTTGGTTTGGCTACACCTTC. It encodes CASSPGGWFGYTF.

This sequence joins TRBV6-4 and TRBJ2-1, with 8 nucleotides matching TRBD2. The germline gives CDR1 MRHNA, CDR2 SNTAGT. Germline trimming cut 3 bases from V and 8 bases from J; bases unmatched to any gene: 9. The CDR3 loop spans 15 amino acids. Written as DNA, the CDR3 is TGTGCCAGCAGTGAATCGATTAGCGGGGCTGATGAGCAGTTCTTC. It yields the protein CASSESISGADEQFF.

This clone was seen a few times. J is TRBJ2-3 and V is TRBV29-1, with 8 bases lining up with TRBD1. Germline CDR1 SQVTM, CDR2 ANQGSEA. With 6 bases clipped from V and 5 bases from J, the junction kept 7 bases outside the gene matches. The CDR3 totals 13 residues. CDR3 region: CSVGTGARDTQYF. For the CDR3, the DNA is TGCAGCGTAGGGACAGGTGCAAGAGATACGCAGTATTTT.

This chain links TRBV12-5 with TRBJ2-1; D uncertain. The CDR3 runs 14 residues. V dropped 1 base and J dropped 8 bases, with 12 bases sitting between them. CDR1 is LGHNT, CDR2 FRNRAP, per germline. This chain's CDR3 is CASGLGHLPYEQFF. As DNA, the CDR3 is TGTGCTAGTGGTTTGGGACACCTCCCGTATGAGCAGTTCTTC.

This clone was seen just once. V usage is TRBV5-4 and J usage is TRBJ2-2; 11 nucleotides align to TRBD2. Per germline, CDR1 SGHNT and CDR2 YYREEE (reference sequence). J was trimmed by 0 bases and V by 0 bases; bases with no gene match: 1. The length of the CDR3 is 17 residues. The CDR3 nucleotides read TGTGCCAGCAGCTTGGTAGCGGGGGGGCCGAACACCGGGGAGCTGTTTTTT. This gives the protein CASSLVAGGPNTGELFF.

The rearrangement links TRBV2 to TRBJ2-1, with D tentatively TRBD2 (7 bases). V lost 2 bases and J lost 3, with 14 bases in between. The germline V gene encodes CDR1 SNHLY and CDR2 FYNNEI. This CDR3 has 16 residues. The CDR3 protein is CASSEFRGGGYNEQFF. CDR3 DNA sequence: TGTGCCAGCAGTGAATTTCGGGGAGGGGGCTACAATGAGCAGTTCTTC.

This chain joins TRBV10-1 and TRBJ1-3, with D possibly TRBD1 on 5 matching bases. V gave up 9 bases and J gave up 0 bases, with 18 bases separating them. Germline-derived CDR1 and CDR2 are WNHNN and SYGVQD (reference sequence). The CDR3 runs to 16 residues. DNA for the CDR3: TGCGCCAGGACGCAACTCACAGGTACCTCTGGAAACACCATATATTTT. As protein: CARTQLTGTSGNTIYF.

The CDR3 region has the DNA TGTGCCAGCGCGTACTCTGGAAACACCATATATTTT. This gives the protein CASAYSGNTIYF. The V call is TRBV6-5, the J call TRBJ1-3; D unresolved. Germline V lookup: CDR1 MNHEY, CDR2 SVGAGI. The V gene lost 8 bases and the J gene lost 0 bases, with 5 bases spanning the gap. The CDR3 covers 12 residues.

V and J are TRBV5-5 and TRBJ1-1; D possibly corresponds to TRBD1 (6 bases). Trimming removed 0 bases from V and 4 bases from J, with 13 bases in between. Per the germline V gene, CDR1 is SGHKS and CDR2 is YYEKEE (reference sequence). The CDR3 length is 15 residues. The CDR3 DNA sequence: TGTGCCAGCAGCTTGGGAACCACAGGGTCCACTGAAGCTTTCTTT. This gives the protein CASSLGTTGSTEAFF. Filled out from reference TRBV5-5 and TRBJ1-1, the complete variable domain reads DAGVTQSPTHLIKTRGQQVTLRCSPISGHKSVSWYQQVLGQGPQFIFQYYEKEERGRGNFPDRFSARQFPNYSSELNVNALLLGDSALYLCASSLGTTGSTEAFFGQGTRLTVV.

This chain links TRBV5-1 with TRBJ2-1, with D possibly matching TRBD1 (6 bases). The V end was cut by 1 base, the J end by 4 bases, with 12 bases between. The CDR3 runs 15 residues. Germline V gene data show CDR1 as SGHRS and CDR2 as YFSETQ. DNA of the CDR3: TGCGCCAGCAGCTTGTCTGGACAGATTTACAATGAGCAGTTCTTC. This encodes CASSLSGQIYNEQFF.

This sequence joins TRBV18 and TRBJ1-6; D call uncertain. Trimming pared 5 bases from V and 5 bases from J, leaving 19 bases between. Germline CDR1 reads KGHSH; CDR2 reads LQKENI. This CDR3 is built from 17 residues. CDR3 DNA: TGTGCCAGCTCAACTCGGGGTGGCAGATTGGATAATTCACCCCTCCACTTT. This sequence encodes CASSTRGGRLDNSPLHF.

This clone was observed a single time. The genes are TRBV14 and TRBJ1-1; D is uncertain. Germline V gene data show CDR1 as SGHDN and CDR2 as FVKESK. CDR3 length equals 14 residues. The germline V and J ends were trimmed by 0 bases and 7 bases, with 12 bases remaining between them. DNA for the CDR3: TGTGCCAGCAGCCAAGAGAGGTATGCCGGTGAAGCTTTCTTT. This codes for CASSQERYAGEAFF.

The chain uses TRBV7-3 and TRBJ2-5, with TRBD2 as a possible D gene (6 bases). The germline gives CDR1 SGHTA, CDR2 FQGTGA. This CDR3 spans 13 amino acids. Trimming pared 5 bases from V and 2 bases from J, leaving 9 bases between. The CDR3 is CASSRGRQETQYF. The CDR3 nucleotides are TGTGCCAGCAGCCGGGGGAGGCAAGAGACCCAGTACTTC.

The chain joins TRBV6-1 to TRBJ2-1, with TRBD1 matching over 9 bases. Germline lookup yields CDR1 MNHNS and CDR2 SASEGT. This CDR3 contains 16 residues. After removal of 3 bases from V and 8 bases from J, the junction contained 11 bases not matched to a gene. The CDR3 reads CASSDVGTGKRDEQFF. Here the CDR3 DNA reads TGTGCCAGCAGTGACGTAGGGACAGGGAAAAGAGATGAGCAGTTCTTC.

J is TRBJ1-1 and V is TRBV28; D perhaps matches TRBD1 (6 bases). There are 12 residues in the CDR3. CDR1 is MDHEN and CDR2 is SYDVKM in the germline V gene. Trimming took off 7 bases at V and 5 bases at J, with 11 bases between the two ends. The CDR3 protein is CASITGWTEAFF. In nucleotides, the CDR3 is TGTGCCAGCATTACAGGGTGGACTGAAGCTTTCTTT.

This chain connects TRBV18 to TRBJ1-2; possible D gene TRBD1, 5 bases. The CDR3 consists of 14 residues. Germline V gives CDR1 KGHSH, CDR2 LQKENI. Between the trimmed V and J ends, which lost 4 bases and 8 bases, there was a span of 17 bases. The CDR3 DNA is TGTGCCAGCTCACGTACAACTGGGGCAGAGGGCTACACCTTC. Translation: CASSRTTGAEGYTF.

J is TRBJ1-6 and V is TRBV2; D is possibly TRBD1 (5 bases). The CDR3 is made up of 14 amino acids. Germline CDR1 reads SNHLY; CDR2 reads FYNNEI. Trimming left V 6 bases short and J 3 bases short, with 9 bases between. The CDR3 spells CASSADSYNSPLHF. In nucleotides, the CDR3 is TGTGCCAGCAGCGCCGACAGCTATAATTCACCCCTCCACTTT.

The chain employs TRBV10-3 and TRBJ1-1; weak D call: TRBD1 (6 bases). Trimming took off 10 bases at V and 1 base at J, with 19 bases between the two ends. There are 15 residues in the CDR3. Germline CDR1 and CDR2: ENHRY and SYGVKD. CDR3 region: CATCPGTFTNTEAFF. In DNA form, the CDR3 reads TGTGCCACCTGTCCCGGGACATTCACGAACACTGAAGCTTTCTTT.

The V gene is TRBV15, the J gene TRBJ1-4, with 8 bases that match TRBD1. The CDR3 sequence is 15 residues long. The germline CDR1 and CDR2 sequences are LNHNV and YYDKDF (reference sequence). Trimming cost V 1 base and J 4 bases; bases outside gene matches: 2. The CDR3 DNA is TGTGCCACCAGCAGAGTGGGACAGGTTAATGAAAAACTGTTTTTT. Its protein is CATSRVGQVNEKLFF.

This clone was detected once. This chain uses TRBV28 with TRBJ1-6; D gene ambiguous. Germline V lookup: CDR1 MDHEN, CDR2 SYDVKM. The CDR3 extends over 17 amino acids. Trimming left V 6 bases short and J 0 bases short, with 15 bases between. The CDR3, as DNA: TGTGCCAGCAGCCCCGTTTCCGGGATCTCCTATAATTCACCCCTCCACTTT. It codes for CASSPVSGISYNSPLHF.